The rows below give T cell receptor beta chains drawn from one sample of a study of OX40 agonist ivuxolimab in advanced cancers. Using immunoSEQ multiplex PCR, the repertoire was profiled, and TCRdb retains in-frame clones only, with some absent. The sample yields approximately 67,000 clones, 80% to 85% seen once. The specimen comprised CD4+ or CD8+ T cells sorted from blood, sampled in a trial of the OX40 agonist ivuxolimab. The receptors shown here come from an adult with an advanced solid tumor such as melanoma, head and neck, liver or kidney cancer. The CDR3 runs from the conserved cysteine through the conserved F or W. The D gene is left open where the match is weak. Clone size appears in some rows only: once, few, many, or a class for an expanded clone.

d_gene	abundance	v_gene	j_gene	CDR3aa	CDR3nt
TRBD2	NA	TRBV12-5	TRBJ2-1	CASGFGLAGVLEQFF	TGTGCTAGTGGTTTCGGACTAGCGGGAGTACTGGAGCAGTTCTTC
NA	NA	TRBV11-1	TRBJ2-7	CASSLARASYEQYF	TGTGCCAGCAGCTTAGCGCGAGCCAGCTACGAGCAGTACTTC
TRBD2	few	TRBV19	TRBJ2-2	CASSTASRLAGVAGELFF	TGTGCCAGTAGCACGGCATCTCGACTAGCGGGAGTAGCGGGGGAGCTGTTTTTT
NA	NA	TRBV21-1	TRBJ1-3	CASSNKRQSSGNTIYF	TGTGCCAGCAGCAATAAACGACAGTCCTCTGGAAACACCATATATTTT
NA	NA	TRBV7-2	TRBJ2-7	CASSLGWNYEQYF	TGTGCCAGCAGCTTAGGGTGGAATTACGAGCAGTACTTC
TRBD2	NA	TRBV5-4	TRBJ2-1	CASSPTGTSRYNEQFF	TGTGCCAGCAGCCCGACGGGGACTAGCCGCTACAATGAGCAGTTCTTC
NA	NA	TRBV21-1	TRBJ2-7	CASSPLGGEIVDEQYF	TGTGCCAGCAGCCCCTTAGGGGGGGAGATCGTGGACGAGCAGTACTTC
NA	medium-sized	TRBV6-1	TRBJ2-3	CASSSGGSTDTQYF	TGTGCCAGCTCGAGCGGAGGAAGCACAGATACGCAGTATTTT
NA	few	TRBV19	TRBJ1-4	CASSIATNEKLFF	TGTGCCAGTAGTATTGCCACTAATGAAAAACTGTTTTTT
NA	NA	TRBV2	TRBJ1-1	CASSTNRGGTEAFF	TGTGCCAGCAGTACGAACCGGGGGGGCACTGAAGCTTTCTTT
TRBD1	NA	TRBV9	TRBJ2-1	CASSVDPGGSYNEQFF	TGTGCCAGCAGCGTAGATCCAGGGGGATCCTACAATGAGCAGTTCTTC
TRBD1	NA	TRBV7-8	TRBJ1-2	CASSKLTGDYGYTF	TGTGCCAGCAGCAAACTGACAGGGGACTATGGCTACACCTTC
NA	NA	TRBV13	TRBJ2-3	CASSASNFRGTVTDTQYF	TGTGCCAGCAGCGCCTCTAACTTCCGCGGGACAGTCACAGATACGCAGTATTTT
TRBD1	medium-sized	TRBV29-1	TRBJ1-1	CSAGTGTLQAFF	TGCAGCGCCGGGACAGGGACACTTCAAGCTTTCTTT
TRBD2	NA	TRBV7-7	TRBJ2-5	CASSSGLAGGIQETQYF	TGTGCCAGCAGCTCGGGACTAGCGGGAGGGATCCAAGAGACCCAGTACTTC
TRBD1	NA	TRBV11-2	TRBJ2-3	CASSSGQGARGADTQYF	TGTGCCAGCAGCTCTGGACAGGGGGCAAGAGGTGCAGATACGCAGTATTTT
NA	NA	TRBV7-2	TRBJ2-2	CASSLVGATGELFF	TGTGCCAGCAGCTTAGTAGGGGCCACCGGGGAGCTGTTTTTT